Sequencing of this T cell receptor (beta chain) was carried out in a study of cytotoxic CD8 clonotypes in ibrutinib-treated CLL. Study-wide background: The patient breakdown showed more than 9 relapsed/refractory and about 16 treatment-naive cases, with fewer than 18 IGHV unmutated. Mean yields were 255,043 productive templates and 80,000 to 95,000 productive rearrangements per sample.

TCRdb keeps only in-frame clones here, not all; method: immunoSEQ multiplex PCR. The sample consists of about 84,000 clones, around 84% of them appearing once. Germline lookup yields CDR1 SGHRS and CDR2 YFSETQ. Deletions cut 4 bases from V and 0 bases from J, with 13 bases between. The CDR3 is made up of 15 amino acids. This sequence was found in a human donor with chronic lymphocytic leukemia. The chain couples TRBV5-1 to TRBJ1-1; no clear D. The specimen was PBMCs, collected before ibrutinib treatment. The CDR3 is CASSTGGTMNTEAFF. In DNA, the CDR3 is TGCGCCAGCAGCACCGGCGGTACCATGAACACTGAAGCTTTCTTT.